This paragraph reports one T cell receptor beta chain. V lost 0 bases and J 1 base, leaving 16 bases between the germline ends. This CDR3 is 17 amino acids long. Germline CDR1 and CDR2: SGHRS and YFSETQ. The data are from a study of control samples from healthy donors and cancer patients. The table came from immunoSEQ multiplex PCR; TCRdb's copy has only in-frame clones and leaves some out. The sample holds 55,000 to 70,000 clones; 90% are singletons and the top ten take 6%. This clonotype was obtained from a man aged 55 to 70 with colorectal cancer. The sequenced material came from PBMCs. This rearrangement joins TRBV5-1 to TRBJ2-5; possible D gene TRBD1, 5 bases. CDR3 in amino acids: CASSLARGRVSQETQYF. CDR3 in DNA: TGCGCCAGCAGCTTGGCAAGGGGCAGGGTAAGCCAAGAGACCCAGTACTTC.